These 32 T cell receptor beta chains share one sample of origin, sequenced in a study of T cell responses to AZD1222 COVID-19 vaccine (dated by TCRdb to the early 2020s). The library was made by the immunoSEQ multiplex PCR assay. TCRdb holds this immuneACCESS table with in-frame rearrangements only. Some clones are missing; in checked studies, unresolved V genes explain under half, and the rest has no known cause. Here the sample has about 76,000 clones; around 80% occur a single time. The ten biggest clones cover roughly 29% of the sample. The time point label, as the study defines it: about 28 days (+/-7) after the second vaccine dose. The treatment or condition label corresponds to: meningococcal conjugate vaccine given as trial control. The sequences come from peripheral blood, collected 28 days after the second dose of the MenACWY control vaccine. The source of these receptors is an adult who received the MenACWY meningococcal vaccine as a control.

V is TRBV24-1 and J is TRBJ2-3; D is possibly TRBD2 (6 bases). There are 14 residues in the CDR3. The germline V and J ends were trimmed by 3 bases and 11 bases, with 17 bases remaining between them. Germline V CDR1 and CDR2: KGHDR, SFDVKD. The CDR3 DNA reads TGTGCCACCAGTGATCAAGCGCGGGGTGGAGGGCAGTATTTT. It translates to CATSDQARGGGQYF.

V is TRBV9 and J is TRBJ1-1; D possibly corresponds to TRBD1 (5 bases). V gave up 3 bases and J gave up 0 bases, with 12 bases separating them. Per germline, CDR1 SGDLS and CDR2 YYNGEE. There are 15 residues in the CDR3. CDR3 region: CASSAGVGMNTEAFF. The CDR3 region has the DNA TGTGCCAGCAGCGCGGGGGTGGGTATGAACACTGAAGCTTTCTTT.

This rearrangement joins TRBV19 to TRBJ2-1; D possibly uses TRBD1 or TRBD2 (5 bases each). CDR3 size: 17 residues. From germline, CDR1 is LNHDA and CDR2 SQIVND (reference sequence). The V end was cut by 6 bases, the J end by 7 bases, with 25 bases between. The CDR3: CASSRSTREMGKNEQFF. The CDR3 nucleotides read TGTGCCAGTAGCCGCTCTACCAGGGAGATGGGTAAGAATGAGCAGTTCTTC.

The V gene is TRBV3-1 (or the pseudogene TRBV3-2), the J gene TRBJ2-7; D ambiguous. Per germline, CDR1 LGHDT and CDR2 YNNKEL (reference sequence). The V and J ends lost 1 base and 2 bases respectively, with 6 bases between them. The CDR3 covers 13 residues. CDR3 in amino acids: CASSQAGAYEQYF. The DNA for the CDR3 is TGTGCCAGCAGCCAAGCGGGCGCCTACGAGCAGTACTTC.

The chain links TRBV7-9 to TRBJ2-7, with D maybe TRBD1 (6 bases). Germline V gene lookup returns CDR1 SEHNR and CDR2 FQNEAQ (reference sequence). V was cut by 5 bases and J by 0 bases, with 8 bases left in between. The CDR3 has 13 amino acids. CDR3 DNA sequence: TGTGCCAGCAGCCCCAGGGGCTCCTACGAGCAGTACTTC. Encoded protein: CASSPRGSYEQYF.

This clone was detected a few times. The chain joins TRBV3-1 (or the pseudogene TRBV3-2) to TRBJ1-1; TRBD1 is a possible D gene (6 bases). V was trimmed by 2 bases and J by 5 bases, leaving 15 bases between them. The germline V gene encodes CDR1 LGHDT and CDR2 YNNKEL (reference sequence). The CDR3 runs 15 residues. The CDR3 DNA is TGTGCCAGCAGCCAACTACCGGACAGCGGGACTGAAGCTTTCTTT. It yields the protein CASSQLPDSGTEAFF.

The table lists this clone with a count of one. The rearrangement joins TRBV7-2 to TRBJ2-5; D gene ambiguous. Deletions cut 1 base from V and 2 bases from J, with 11 bases between. Germline assignment: CDR1 SGHTA and CDR2 FQGNSA. This CDR3 comprises 15 residues. CDR3 sequence reads: CASSLDPHRQETQYF. The CDR3 region has the DNA TGTGCCAGCAGCTTAGACCCCCACAGACAAGAGACCCAGTACTTC.

The gene calls are TRBV7-9 and TRBJ1-2; D may be TRBD1 (6 bases). Germline CDR1 reads SEHNR; CDR2 reads FQNEAQ (reference sequence). CDR3 length: 15 residues. V dropped 1 base and J dropped 7 bases, with 16 bases sitting between them. The CDR3 DNA is TGTGCCAGCAGCTTAGATTCTGGGGGCTGGTCTGGCTACACCTTC. Protein: CASSLDSGGWSGYTF.

The chain carries TRBV7-2 and TRBJ1-2; a possible D gene is TRBD1 (5 bases). Germline V gene sequence: CDR1 SGHTA, CDR2 FQGNSA. Trimming pared 4 bases from V and 6 bases from J, leaving 9 bases between. This CDR3 is built from 12 residues. The CDR3 is CASSSRGDGYTF. Here the CDR3 DNA reads TGTGCCAGCAGCTCCCGGGGGGATGGCTACACCTTC.

The chain combines TRBV3-1 (or the pseudogene TRBV3-2) with TRBJ1-3; no reliable D call. V lost 4 bases and J lost 1, with 8 bases in between. CDR1 and CDR2 from the germline V gene are LGHDT and YNNKEL (reference sequence). CDR3 length equals 14 residues. The CDR3 coding sequence is TGTGCCAGCAGCCTTTCTCTTTCTGGAAACACCATATATTTT. Translated: CASSLSLSGNTIYF.

The chain uses TRBV5-6 and TRBJ2-7; D is unresolved. Germline V gives CDR1 SGHDT, CDR2 YYEEEE. The CDR3 is 16 amino acids. The V end was cut by 0 bases, the J end by 0 bases, with 13 bases between. The CDR3 bases are TGTGCCAGCAGCTTGGAGGTCTCAGTTTACTCCTACGAGCAGTACTTC. Translating it yields CASSLEVSVYSYEQYF.

V usage is TRBV5-1 and J usage is TRBJ2-3; D is uncertain. The CDR3 runs to 15 residues. V gave up 0 bases and J gave up 1 base, with 9 bases separating them. CDR1 is SGHRS, CDR2 YFSETQ, per germline. CDR3 bases: TGCGCCAGCAGCTTGGACGCCGCCCGCACAGATACGCAGTATTTT. Residues: CASSLDAARTDTQYF.

The chain employs TRBV5-1 and TRBJ1-2; D gene unclear. The V end was cut by 0 bases, the J end by 5 bases, with 8 bases between. Germline V gene data show CDR1 as SGHRS and CDR2 as YFSETQ. The CDR3 extends over 13 amino acids. The CDR3 is CASSLEPEYGYTF. The DNA of the CDR3 is TGCGCCAGCAGCTTGGAGCCGGAATATGGCTACACCTTC.

The CDR3 here is CASSNTGGAGSQPQHF. The CDR3 DNA follows: TGTGCCAGTAGTAACACAGGGGGCGCTGGGAGTCAGCCCCAGCATTTT. This chain uses TRBV19 with TRBJ1-5; 9 bases align to TRBD1. V shed 4 bases and J 6 bases; nucleotides not matched to a gene: 10. From germline, CDR1 is LNHDA and CDR2 SQIVND (reference sequence). CDR3 size: 16 residues. The full variable domain, completed using reference TRBV19 and TRBJ1-5, is DGGITQSPKYLFRKEGQNVTLSCEQNLNHDAMYWYRQDPGQGLRLIYYSQIVNDFQKGDIAEGYSVSREKKESFPLTVTSAQKNPTAFYLCASSNTGGAGSQPQHFGDGTRLSIL.

This clone was found once. This chain links TRBV10-1 with TRBJ2-2; TRBD1 matches 9 bases. Germline assignment: CDR1 WNHNN and CDR2 SYGVQD (reference sequence). There are 14 residues in the CDR3. V lost 11 bases and J lost 6; bases outside the gene matches: 10. The CDR3 loop is CAVLRTGDPGELFF. CDR3 nucleotide sequence: TGCGCCGTTCTTAGGACAGGGGACCCCGGGGAGCTGTTTTTT.

The rearrangement uses TRBV7-9 and TRBJ2-7, with a weak D call TRBD2 (6 bases). CDR3 length: 12 amino acids. V lost 3 bases and J 7 bases, leaving 10 bases between the germline ends. Germline V lookup: CDR1 SEHNR, CDR2 FQNEAQ (reference sequence). CDR3 sequence (DNA): TGTGCCAGCAGCTTCGTCGGGGGTGAGCAGTACTTC. Protein sequence: CASSFVGGEQYF.

CDR3 DNA sequence: TGTGCCAGCAGCTTGACTTGGGGAGAGACCCAGTACTTC. Protein product: CASSLTWGETQYF. The rearrangement joins TRBV7-8 to TRBJ2-5; the D is unclear. This CDR3 spans 13 amino acids. V was pared by 3 bases and J by 4 bases, with 9 bases between. Per the germline V gene, CDR1 is SGHVS and CDR2 is FQNEAQ. Filled out from reference TRBV7-8 and TRBJ2-5, the complete variable domain reads GAGVSQSPRYKVAKRGQDVALRCDPISGHVSLFWYQQALGQGPEFLTYFQNEAQLDKSGLPSDRFFAERPEGSVSTLKIQRTQQEDSAVYLCASSLTWGETQYFGPGTRLLVL.

The chain employs TRBV5-1 and TRBJ1-1, with 8 bases matching TRBD1. Trimming removed 4 bases from V and 4 bases from J; junction bases left unmatched: 15. Germline assignment: CDR1 SGHRS and CDR2 YFSETQ. The CDR3 is 17 residues long. The CDR3 region is CASSPRPGGSKITEAFF. The DNA of the CDR3 is TGCGCCAGCAGCCCCCGGCCAGGGGGCTCGAAGATCACTGAAGCTTTCTTT.

The chain links TRBV5-1 to TRBJ2-7, with 8 bases identical to TRBD2. This CDR3 has 13 amino acids. Germline values: CDR1 SGHRS, CDR2 YFSETQ. Trimming cost V 7 bases and J 5 bases; bases outside gene matches: 8. CDR3 sequence reads: CASSERGTHEQYF. The CDR3 nucleotides are TGCGCCAGCTCGGAGCGGGGGACCCACGAGCAGTACTTC.

V usage is TRBV2 and J usage is TRBJ2-4; tentatively, D is TRBD1 (6 bases). V lost 6 bases and J lost 7, with 10 bases in between. The length of the CDR3 is 12 residues. Germline CDR1 reads SNHLY; CDR2 reads FYNNEI. The CDR3 DNA sequence: TGTGCCAGCAGCGTCGACAGGAACATTCAGTACTTC. Residues: CASSVDRNIQYF.

This clone has more than one count but fewer than ten. J is TRBJ1-1 and V is TRBV4-1, with 8 bases fitting TRBD1. The ends lost 2 bases at V and 4 bases at J; junction bases unmatched: 15. Germline loops: CDR1 MGHRA, CDR2 YSYEKL. The CDR3 is 18 amino acids. The CDR3 region is CASSQIQGANGGGTEAFF. The CDR3 DNA is TGCGCCAGCAGCCAAATTCAGGGGGCTAATGGGGGTGGCACTGAAGCTTTCTTT.

CDR3 DNA sequence: TGCAGCGGAAGCGACAGGTTTGGAAACACCATATATTTT. It specifies CSGSDRFGNTIYF. The chain has TRBV29-1 and TRBJ1-3; the D gene is possibly TRBD1 (6 bases). In germline, CDR1 is SQVTM, CDR2 ANQGSEA. The CDR3 is 13 residues long. V gave up 7 bases and J gave up 3 bases, with 13 bases separating them.

This chain uses TRBV11-2 with TRBJ1-1, with D maybe TRBD1 (5 bases). Germline V gives CDR1 SGHAT, CDR2 FQNNGV. The germline V and J ends were trimmed by 1 base and 7 bases, with 13 bases remaining between them. The CDR3 spans 14 residues. The CDR3 reads CASSLGGGTLEAFF. DNA for the CDR3: TGTGCCAGCAGCTTAGGTGGAGGGACCCTTGAAGCTTTCTTT.

The chain carries TRBV14 and TRBJ2-7; tentative D call: TRBD2 (5 bases). V was trimmed by 5 bases and J by 4 bases, leaving 15 bases between them. The CDR3 totals 14 residues. Germline CDR1 and CDR2: SGHDN and FVKESK. The CDR3 here is CASSENVGDYEQYF. Here the CDR3 DNA reads TGTGCCAGCAGCGAAAACGTCGGGGATTACGAGCAGTACTTC. The variable domain in full, completed from reference TRBV14 and TRBJ2-7, reads EAGVTQFPSHSVIEKGQTVTLRCDPISGHDNLYWYRRVMGKEIKFLLHFVKESKQDESGMPNNRFLAERTGGTYSTLKVQPAELEDSGVYFCASSENVGDYEQYFGPGTRLTVT.

V and J are TRBV5-6 and TRBJ1-2; D is unclear. Germline assignment: CDR1 SGHDT and CDR2 YYEEEE. Trimming took 0 bases from V and 4 from J, leaving 10 bases between them. This CDR3 is built from 14 residues. The CDR3 nucleotides read TGTGCCAGCAGCTTGGGGAGGCCGAGCTATGGCTACACCTTC. This translates into CASSLGRPSYGYTF. Complete variable domain (other parts from reference TRBV5-6 and TRBJ1-2): DAGVTQSPTHLIKTRGQQVTLRCSPKSGHDTVSWYQQALGQGPQFIFQYYEEEERQRGNFPDRFSGHQFPNYSSELNVNALLLGDSALYLCASSLGRPSYGYTFGSGTRLTVV.

This clone has only a few counts. The CDR3 loop reads CASQGANYGYTF. CDR3 DNA: TGTGCCAGCCAGGGGGCAAACTATGGCTACACCTTC. This sequence joins TRBV6-6 and TRBJ1-2, with 8 nucleotides matching TRBD1. From germline, CDR1 is MNHNY and CDR2 SVGAGI (reference sequence). This CDR3 comprises 12 residues. V lost 8 bases, J lost 2 bases, and 1 base stayed unmatched.

V and J are TRBV28 and TRBJ1-5; 8 bases align to TRBD1. This CDR3 comprises 15 residues. J was trimmed by 6 bases and V by 3 bases; bases with no gene match: 7. CDR1 is MDHEN and CDR2 is SYDVKM in the germline V gene. This CDR3 reads CASSFRTGGGQPQHF. As DNA, the CDR3 is TGTGCCAGCAGTTTTCGAACAGGGGGTGGTCAGCCCCAGCATTTT. The whole variable domain, filled in from reference TRBV28 and TRBJ1-5, reads DVKVTQSSRYLVKRTGEKVFLECVQDMDHENMFWYRQDPGLGLRLIYFSYDVKMKEKGDIPEGYSVSREKKERFSLILESASTNQTSMYLCASSFRTGGGQPQHFGDGTRLSIL.

The chain joins TRBV29-1 to TRBJ2-7; D uncertain. The CDR3 contains 13 residues. The V gene's germline CDR1 is SQVTM and CDR2 ANQGSEA. V was clipped by 7 bases and J by 5 bases, with 18 bases between them. The CDR3 is CSALVVGRDEQYF. CDR3 nucleotide sequence: TGCAGCGCCCTAGTAGTAGGTAGGGACGAGCAGTACTTC.

The rearrangement joins TRBV18 to TRBJ2-2; 12 nucleotides match TRBD2. Trimming at V came to 2 bases and at J to 3 bases, leaving 7 bases not matched to a gene. CDR1 is KGHSH, CDR2 LQKENI, per germline. The CDR3 runs 18 residues. The CDR3 is CASSPISSGRAYTGELFF. Written as DNA, the CDR3 is TGTGCCAGCTCACCAATATCTAGCGGGAGGGCCTACACCGGGGAGCTGTTTTTT. Using reference TRBV18 and TRBJ2-2 for the parts outside the CDR3, the full variable domain is NAGVMQNPRHLVRRRGQEARLRCSPMKGHSHVYWYRQLPEEGLKFMVYLQKENIIDESGMPKERFSAEFPKEGPSILRIQQVVRGDSAAYFCASSPISSGRAYTGELFFGEGSRLTVL.

The rearrangement uses TRBV19 and TRBJ1-2; the match to TRBD1 covers 7 bases. Unmatched junction bases numbered 12, after V lost 5 bases and J lost 3 bases. Germline-derived CDR1 and CDR2 are LNHDA and SQIVND (reference sequence). The CDR3 consists of 16 residues. CDR3 sequence: CASSDRTGPQDYGYTF. For the CDR3, the DNA is TGTGCCAGTAGTGATAGGACAGGTCCTCAAGACTATGGCTACACCTTC.

This chain joins TRBV10-3 and TRBJ2-7, with D unresolved. Germline CDR1 reads ENHRY; CDR2 reads SYGVKD. Trimming cost V 2 bases and J 6 bases, with 8 bases left between them. The CDR3 is 12 amino acids. CDR3 loop: CAISEKSFEQYF. CDR3 DNA: TGTGCCATCAGTGAGAAAAGTTTCGAGCAGTACTTC.

On this clone itself: The junction and the germline gene differ at one end; a read error may be behind it. The chain is built from TRBV10-2 and TRBJ1-1; D not certain. Germline values: CDR1 WSHSY, CDR2 SAAADI. The CDR3 has 11 residues. CDR3 protein: CASIEGTEAFF. The CDR3 coding sequence is TGCGCCAGCATTGAGGGTACTGAAGCTTTCTTT.